The following is a T cell receptor beta chain sequence with its context. The source of the sample is a study of blood T cell repertoires in COVID-19. TCRdb's table, derived via immunoSEQ multiplex PCR, lists solely in-frame clones and lacks some. This table holds 45,000 or so clones, about 83% found once. In germline, CDR1 is MGHDK, CDR2 SYGVNS. There are 11 residues in the CDR3. The V gene lost 6 bases and the J gene lost 6 bases, with 8 bases spanning the gap. This sequence originates from an older woman with acute or convalescent COVID-19. Specimen: peripheral blood. This chain connects TRBV25-1 to TRBJ1-2; D not resolved. The CDR3 nucleotides are TGTGCCAGCAGATCAGTTCATGGCTACACCTTC. It codes for CASRSVHGYTF.